Shown below are 9 T cell receptor beta chains from a single sample sequenced in a study of Graves' ophthalmopathy and Graves' hyperthyroidism. Amplified material comprised TCR beta CDR3 regions derived from RNA transcripts. RT-PCR in the first round used HTBI primers; a second-round multiplex PCR followed. TCRdb redid the calling of the multiplex PCR reads with MiXCR, one entry per CDR3 protein. The table has 600,000 to 950,000 distinct CDR3 sequences, 35% to 50% seen once. Sequencing input: peripheral blood. These receptors originate from an adult man with Graves' ophthalmopathy.

The J gene is TRBJ2-7, the V gene TRBV2; 12 bases align to TRBD2. The V gene end was trimmed by 7 bases and the J gene end by 4 bases; junction bases not matched to a gene: 14. The CDR3 consists of 17 residues. Germline assignment: CDR1 SNHLY and CDR2 FYNNEI. This CDR3 reads CASNPATSGRTIYEQYF. CDR3 nucleotides: TGTGCCAGCAATCCCGCAACTAGCGGGAGGACTATTTACGAGCAGTACTTC.

This clonotype was counted only a few times. The chain combines TRBV7-3 with TRBJ1-6; weak D call: TRBD1 (6 bases). Germline V gene data show CDR1 as SGHTA and CDR2 as FQGTGA. Between the trimmed V and J ends, which lost 7 bases and 10 bases, there was a span of 17 bases. CDR3 size: 14 residues. The CDR3 DNA reads as TGTGCCAGCACCATGGGGGGCGGCATGTCACCCCTCCACTTT. Residues: CASTMGGGMSPLHF. The full variable domain, rest sourced from reference TRBV7-3 and TRBJ1-6, is GAGVSQTPSNKVTEKGKYVELRCDPISGHTALYWYRQSLGQGPEFLIYFQGTGAADDSGLPNDRFFAVRPEGSVSTLKIQRTERGDSAVYLCASTMGGGMSPLHFGNGTRLTVT.

There are many counts of this clonotype. The chain is built from TRBV9 and TRBJ2-7; no reliable D call. Trimming pared 0 bases from V and 3 bases from J, leaving 13 bases between. The CDR3 length is 15 residues. In germline, CDR1 is SGDLS, CDR2 YYNGEE. CDR3 in amino acids: CASSVGPGSNYEQYF. CDR3 nucleotide sequence: TGTGCCAGCAGCGTAGGTCCAGGTTCTAACTACGAGCAGTACTTC. The whole variable domain, filled in from reference TRBV9 and TRBJ2-7, reads DSGVTQTPKHLITATGQRVTLRCSPRSGDLSVYWYQQSLDQGLQFLIQYYNGEERAKGNILERFSAQQFPDLHSELNLSSLELGDSALYFCASSVGPGSNYEQYFGPGTRLTVT.

The sample holds many counts of this clonotype. This rearrangement joins TRBV12-3 or TRBV12-4 to TRBJ1-1; no clear D gene. This CDR3 is built from 13 residues. Trimming took off 4 bases at V and 1 base at J, with 7 bases between the two ends. The DNA of the CDR3 is TGTGCCAGCAGTTGGCAGACGAACACTGAAGCTTTCTTT. Protein sequence: CASSWQTNTEAFF.

This chain connects TRBV20-1 to TRBJ2-5, with 8 bases lining up with TRBD2. The germline V gene encodes CDR1 DFQATT and CDR2 SNEGSKA (reference sequence). CDR3 length equals 14 residues. The CDR3 nucleotides read TGCAGCTCCTCTATCGGGAGGGCCTTTGAGACCCAGTACTTC. It specifies CSSSIGRAFETQYF.

CDR3 residues: CASSQGVGAETQYF. The CDR3 DNA follows: TGTGCCAGCAGCCAAGGGGTGGGAGCAGAGACCCAGTACTTC. J is TRBJ2-5 and V is TRBV7-2; D might be TRBD1 or TRBD2, each matching 5 bases. This CDR3 is built from 14 residues. Germline assignment: CDR1 SGHTA and CDR2 FQGNSA. Trimming took 5 bases from V and 4 from J, leaving 14 bases between them.

This clonotype was observed a single time. The V call is TRBV29-1, the J call TRBJ1-5, with unresolved D. The CDR3 length is 11 residues. Germline-derived CDR1 and CDR2 are SQVTM and ANQGSEA. V was clipped by 8 bases and J by 3 bases, with 8 bases between them. This CDR3 reads CSLTFNQPQHF. The CDR3 DNA is TGCAGCTTGACTTTCAATCAGCCCCAGCATTTT.

This clonotype came up a few times. The chain uses TRBV9 and TRBJ2-5, with TRBD2 matching over 7 bases. The germline gives CDR1 SGDLS, CDR2 YYNGEE. V was clipped by 0 bases and J by 0 bases; unmatched bases: 2. This CDR3 has 15 amino acids. Written as DNA, the CDR3 is TGTGCCAGCAGCGTAGGCGGGAGCTACCAAGAGACCCAGTACTTC. It encodes CASSVGGSYQETQYF.

CDR3 sequence: CSVDRTGGSEKLFF. In DNA, the CDR3 is TGCAGCGTTGACCGGACAGGGGGCAGTGAAAAACTGTTTTTT. The V gene is TRBV29-1, the J gene TRBJ1-4; TRBD1 matches 11 bases. Germline V gene data show CDR1 as SQVTM and CDR2 as ANQGSEA. V was pared by 3 bases and J by 7 bases, with 4 bases of the junction left unmatched. This CDR3 is built from 14 residues.